The TCR beta chain under discussion was sequenced for a study of cytomegalovirus exposure and HLA in healthy donors. In the study overall: Out of 300 to 500 genotyped donors, approximately 84% belonged to the Caucasian-associated ancestry cluster.

PCR was performed using 60 Vbeta and 13 Jbeta primers. Authors' methods: Later reanalysis found 75 million to 100 million unique TCR beta chains, approximately 11 million of them shared. Here immunoSEQ multiplex PCR was the method, and the copy in TCRdb shows in-frame clones only, minus some. V, J and clone size are taken as reported in that table, and D and trimming were inferred from the DNA itself. The data contain approximately 110,000 clones, 73% of them seen just once; the ten biggest clones take up 4% to 5.5%. The length of the CDR3 is 13 residues. Trimming left V 10 bases short and J 2 bases short, with 15 bases between. Germline values: CDR1 ENHRY, CDR2 SYGVKD.

The V gene is TRBV10-3, the J gene TRBJ2-7; D is uncertain. Sequenced input: PBMCs. This clonotype was obtained from a man between 60 and 75 years old in good health and CMV-seropositive. Here the CDR3 reads CATRPRDTYEQYF. CDR3 nucleotide sequence: TGTGCCACCCGCCCCCGCGATACCTACGAGCAGTACTTC.